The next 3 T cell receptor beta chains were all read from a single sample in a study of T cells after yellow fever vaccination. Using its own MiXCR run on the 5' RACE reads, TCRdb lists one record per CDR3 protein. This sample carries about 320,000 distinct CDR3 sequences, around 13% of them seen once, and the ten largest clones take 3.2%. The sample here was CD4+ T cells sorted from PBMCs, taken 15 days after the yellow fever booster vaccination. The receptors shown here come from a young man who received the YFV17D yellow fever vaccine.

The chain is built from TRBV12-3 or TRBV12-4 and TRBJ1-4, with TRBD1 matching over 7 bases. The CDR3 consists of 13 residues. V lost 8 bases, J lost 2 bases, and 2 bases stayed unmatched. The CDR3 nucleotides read TGTGCCAGCCAGACAGGGACTAATGAAAAACTGTTTTTT. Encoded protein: CASQTGTNEKLFF.

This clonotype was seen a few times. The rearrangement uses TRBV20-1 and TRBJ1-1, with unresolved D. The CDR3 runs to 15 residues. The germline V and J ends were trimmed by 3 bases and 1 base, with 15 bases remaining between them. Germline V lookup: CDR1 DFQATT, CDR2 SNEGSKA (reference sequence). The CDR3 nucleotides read TGCAGTGCTAGTTCCCCGACCGAATCGAACACTGAAGCTTTCTTT. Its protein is CSASSPTESNTEAFF.

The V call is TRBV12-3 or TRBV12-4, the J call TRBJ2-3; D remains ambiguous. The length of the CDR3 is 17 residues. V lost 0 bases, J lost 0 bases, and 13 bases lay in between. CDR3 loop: CASSLAGRGVSTDTQYF. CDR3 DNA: TGTGCCAGCAGTTTAGCCGGGCGAGGAGTCAGCACAGATACGCAGTATTTT.